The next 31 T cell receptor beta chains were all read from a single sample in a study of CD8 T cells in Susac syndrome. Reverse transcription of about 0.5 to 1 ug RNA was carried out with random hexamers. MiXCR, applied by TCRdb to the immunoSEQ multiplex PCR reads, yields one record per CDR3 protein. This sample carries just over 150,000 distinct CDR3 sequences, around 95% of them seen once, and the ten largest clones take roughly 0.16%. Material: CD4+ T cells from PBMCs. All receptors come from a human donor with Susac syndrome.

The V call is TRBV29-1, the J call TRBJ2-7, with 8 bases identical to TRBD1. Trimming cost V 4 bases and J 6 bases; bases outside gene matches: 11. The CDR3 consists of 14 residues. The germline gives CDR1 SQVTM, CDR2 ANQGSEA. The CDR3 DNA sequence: TGCAGCGTTGGGTCGGCAGGGGGCGGCGGCGAGCAGTACTTC. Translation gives CSVGSAGGGGEQYF.

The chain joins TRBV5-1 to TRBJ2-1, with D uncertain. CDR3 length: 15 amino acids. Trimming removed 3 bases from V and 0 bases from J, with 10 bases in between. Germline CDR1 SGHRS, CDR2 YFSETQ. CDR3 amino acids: CASSSRVGSYNEQFF. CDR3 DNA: TGCGCCAGCAGCTCTCGGGTCGGCTCCTACAATGAGCAGTTCTTC.

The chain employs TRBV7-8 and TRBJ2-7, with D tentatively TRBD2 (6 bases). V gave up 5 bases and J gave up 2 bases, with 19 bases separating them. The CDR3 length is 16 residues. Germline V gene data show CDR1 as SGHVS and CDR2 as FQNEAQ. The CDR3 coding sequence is TGTGCCAGCAGCGACCCCCTGGGGGGAATAGCCTACGAGCAGTACTTC. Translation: CASSDPLGGIAYEQYF.

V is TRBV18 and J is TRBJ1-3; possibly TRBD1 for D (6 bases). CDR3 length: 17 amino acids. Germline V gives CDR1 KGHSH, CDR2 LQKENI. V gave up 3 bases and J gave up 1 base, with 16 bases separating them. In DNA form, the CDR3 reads TGTGCCAGCTCACCGACAGGACGGAGGGATTCTGGAAACACCATATATTTT. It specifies CASSPTGRRDSGNTIYF. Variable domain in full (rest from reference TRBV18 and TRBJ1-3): NAGVMQNPRHLVRRRGQEARLRCSPMKGHSHVYWYRQLPEEGLKFMVYLQKENIIDESGMPKERFSAEFPKEGPSILRIQQVVRGDSAAYFCASSPTGRRDSGNTIYFGEGSWLTVV.

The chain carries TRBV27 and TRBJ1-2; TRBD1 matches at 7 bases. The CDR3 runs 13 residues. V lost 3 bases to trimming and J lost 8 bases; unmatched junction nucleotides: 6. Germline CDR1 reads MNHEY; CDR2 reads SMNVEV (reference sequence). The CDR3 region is CASSLSRGWGYTF. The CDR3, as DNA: TGTGCCAGCAGTTTGTCCAGGGGGTGGGGCTACACCTTC.

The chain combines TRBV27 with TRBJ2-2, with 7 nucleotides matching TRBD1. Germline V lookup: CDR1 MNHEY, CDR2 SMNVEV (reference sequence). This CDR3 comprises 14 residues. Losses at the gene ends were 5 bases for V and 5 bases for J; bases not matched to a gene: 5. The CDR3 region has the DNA TGTGCCAGCAGTCTCCACAGGGGAACCGGGGAGCTGTTTTTT. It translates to CASSLHRGTGELFF.

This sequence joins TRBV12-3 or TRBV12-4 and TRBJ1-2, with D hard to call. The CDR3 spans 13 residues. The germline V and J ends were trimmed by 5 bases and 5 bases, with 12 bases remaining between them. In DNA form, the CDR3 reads TGTGCCAGCAGTCCCCGGGCGCTATATGGCTACACCTTC. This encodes CASSPRALYGYTF.

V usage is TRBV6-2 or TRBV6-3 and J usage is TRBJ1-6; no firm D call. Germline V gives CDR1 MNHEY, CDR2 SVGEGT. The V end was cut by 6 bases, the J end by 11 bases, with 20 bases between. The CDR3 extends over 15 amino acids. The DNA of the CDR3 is TGTGCCAGCAGCCCGGCCGCGGGCCCTGCGGCACCCCTCCACTTT. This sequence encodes CASSPAAGPAAPLHF.

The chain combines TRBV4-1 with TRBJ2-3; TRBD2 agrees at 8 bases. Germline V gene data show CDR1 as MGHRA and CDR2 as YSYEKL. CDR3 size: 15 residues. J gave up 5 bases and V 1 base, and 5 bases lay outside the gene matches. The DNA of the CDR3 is TGCGCCAGCAGCCAAGCCAGGCGGGGGGTAGATACGCAGTATTTT. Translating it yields CASSQARRGVDTQYF.

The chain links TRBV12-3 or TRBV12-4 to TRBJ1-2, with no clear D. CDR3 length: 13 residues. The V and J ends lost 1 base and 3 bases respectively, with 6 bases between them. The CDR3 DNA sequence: TGTGCCAGCAGTTTAGTATCCCACTATGGCTACACCTTC. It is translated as CASSLVSHYGYTF.

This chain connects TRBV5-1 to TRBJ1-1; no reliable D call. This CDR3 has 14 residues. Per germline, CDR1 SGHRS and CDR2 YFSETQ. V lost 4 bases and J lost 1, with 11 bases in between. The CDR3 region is CASSTTPQNTEAFF. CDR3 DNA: TGCGCCAGCAGCACTACACCACAGAACACTGAAGCTTTCTTT.

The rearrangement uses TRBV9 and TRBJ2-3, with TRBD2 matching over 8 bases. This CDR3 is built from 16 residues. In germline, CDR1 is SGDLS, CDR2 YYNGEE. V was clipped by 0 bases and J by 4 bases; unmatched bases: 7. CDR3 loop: CASSVDGGRRPDTQYF. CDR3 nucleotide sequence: TGTGCCAGCAGCGTAGATGGCGGGAGGCGGCCAGATACGCAGTATTTT.

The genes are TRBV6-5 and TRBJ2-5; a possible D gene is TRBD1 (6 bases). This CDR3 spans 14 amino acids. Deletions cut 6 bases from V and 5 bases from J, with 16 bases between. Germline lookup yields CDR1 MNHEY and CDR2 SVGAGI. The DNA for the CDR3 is TGTGCCAGCAGGAGTGACAGGTTTGGGGAGACCCAGTACTTC. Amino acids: CASRSDRFGETQYF.

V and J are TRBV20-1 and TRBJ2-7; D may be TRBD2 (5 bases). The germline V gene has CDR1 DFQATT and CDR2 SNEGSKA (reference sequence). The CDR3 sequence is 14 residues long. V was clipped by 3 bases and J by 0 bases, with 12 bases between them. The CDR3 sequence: CSASPSAGSYEQYF. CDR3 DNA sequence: TGCAGTGCTAGTCCCAGCGCGGGCTCCTACGAGCAGTACTTC.

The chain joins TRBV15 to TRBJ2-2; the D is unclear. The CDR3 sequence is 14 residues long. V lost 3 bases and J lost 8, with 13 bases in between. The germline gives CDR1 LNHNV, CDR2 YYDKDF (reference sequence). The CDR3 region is CATSRPWTLGELFF. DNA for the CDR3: TGTGCCACCAGCAGGCCCTGGACCCTTGGGGAGCTGTTTTTT.

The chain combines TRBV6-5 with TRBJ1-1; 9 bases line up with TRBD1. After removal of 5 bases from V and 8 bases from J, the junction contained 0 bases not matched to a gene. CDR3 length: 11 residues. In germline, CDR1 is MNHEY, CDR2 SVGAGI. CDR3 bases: TGTGCCAGCAGTGGGACAGGGGAAGCTTTCTTT. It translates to CASSGTGEAFF.

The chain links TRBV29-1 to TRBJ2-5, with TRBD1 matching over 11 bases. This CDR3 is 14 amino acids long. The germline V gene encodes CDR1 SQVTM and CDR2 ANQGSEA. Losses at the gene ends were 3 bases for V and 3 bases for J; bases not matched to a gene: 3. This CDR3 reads CSVEGTGGKETQYF. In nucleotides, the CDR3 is TGCAGCGTTGAGGGGACAGGGGGGAAAGAGACCCAGTACTTC.

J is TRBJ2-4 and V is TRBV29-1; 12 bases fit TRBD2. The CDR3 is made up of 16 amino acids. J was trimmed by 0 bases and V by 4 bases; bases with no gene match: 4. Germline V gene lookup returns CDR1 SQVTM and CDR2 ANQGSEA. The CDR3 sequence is CSVAPTSGGAKNIQYF. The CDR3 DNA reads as TGCAGCGTTGCCCCGACTAGCGGGGGAGCCAAAAACATTCAGTACTTC.

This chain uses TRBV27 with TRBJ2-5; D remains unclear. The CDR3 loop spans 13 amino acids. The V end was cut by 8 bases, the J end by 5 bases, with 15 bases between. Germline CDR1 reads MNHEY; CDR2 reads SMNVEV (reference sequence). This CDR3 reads CASGSRLAETQYF. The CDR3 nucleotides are TGTGCCAGCGGATCCAGGTTGGCGGAGACCCAGTACTTC.

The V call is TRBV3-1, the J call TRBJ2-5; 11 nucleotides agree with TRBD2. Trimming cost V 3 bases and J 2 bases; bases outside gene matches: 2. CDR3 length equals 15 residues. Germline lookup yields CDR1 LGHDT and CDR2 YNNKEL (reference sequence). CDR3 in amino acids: CASSQASGGQETQYF. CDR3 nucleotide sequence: TGTGCCAGCAGCCAGGCTAGCGGGGGGCAAGAGACCCAGTACTTC.

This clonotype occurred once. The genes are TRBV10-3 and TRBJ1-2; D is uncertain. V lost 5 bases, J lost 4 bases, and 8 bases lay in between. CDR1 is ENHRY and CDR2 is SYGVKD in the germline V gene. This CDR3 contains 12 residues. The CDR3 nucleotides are TGTGCCATCAGTTCCAGGCTCTATGGCTACACCTTC. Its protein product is CAISSRLYGYTF.

The chain's CDR3 is CASSLMVLQGSVTDTQYF. The CDR3, as DNA: TGTGCCAGCAGCTTGATGGTACTACAGGGTAGCGTCACAGATACGCAGTATTTT. The chain has TRBV5-6 and TRBJ2-3, with D perhaps matching TRBD1 (6 bases). The germline V gene has CDR1 SGHDT and CDR2 YYEEEE. The V gene lost 1 base and the J gene lost 2 bases, with 20 bases spanning the gap. This CDR3 is 18 amino acids long.

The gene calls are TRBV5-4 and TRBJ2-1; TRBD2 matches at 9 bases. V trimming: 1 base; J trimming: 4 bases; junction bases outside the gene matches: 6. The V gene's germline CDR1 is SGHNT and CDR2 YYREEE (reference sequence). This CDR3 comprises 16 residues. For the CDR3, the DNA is TGTGCCAGCAGCTTGACTCGCGGGGGGGATTACAATGAGCAGTTCTTC. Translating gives CASSLTRGGDYNEQFF.

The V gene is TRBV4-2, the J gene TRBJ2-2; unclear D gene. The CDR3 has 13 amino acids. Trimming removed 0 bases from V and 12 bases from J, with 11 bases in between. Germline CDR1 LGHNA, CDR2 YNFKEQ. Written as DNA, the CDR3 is TGTGCCAGCAGCCAAGATGTGGCTCGGCAGCTGTTTTTT. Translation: CASSQDVARQLFF.

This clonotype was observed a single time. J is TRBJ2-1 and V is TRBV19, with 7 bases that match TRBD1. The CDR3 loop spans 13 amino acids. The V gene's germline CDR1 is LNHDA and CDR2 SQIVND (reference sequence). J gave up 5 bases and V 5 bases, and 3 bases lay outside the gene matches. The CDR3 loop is CASSLGTDNEQFF. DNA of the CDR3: TGTGCCAGTAGTCTCGGGACAGACAATGAGCAGTTCTTC.

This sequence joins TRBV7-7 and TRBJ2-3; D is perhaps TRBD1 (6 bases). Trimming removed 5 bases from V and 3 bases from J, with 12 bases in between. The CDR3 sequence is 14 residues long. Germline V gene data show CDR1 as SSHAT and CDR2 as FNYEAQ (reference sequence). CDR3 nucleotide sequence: TGTGCCAGCAGCCCCCTCAGGGGTACAGATACGCAGTATTTT. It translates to CASSPLRGTDTQYF.

CDR3 DNA: TGTGCCAGCAGTGCAAGAGCTGAAGCTTTCTTT. Translated: CASSARAEAFF. The V call is TRBV25-1, the J call TRBJ1-1, with no clear D. Germline values: CDR1 MGHDK, CDR2 SYGVNS. The V end lost 4 bases, the J end lost 6 bases, and 6 bases lay between the germline ends. The CDR3 extends over 11 amino acids.

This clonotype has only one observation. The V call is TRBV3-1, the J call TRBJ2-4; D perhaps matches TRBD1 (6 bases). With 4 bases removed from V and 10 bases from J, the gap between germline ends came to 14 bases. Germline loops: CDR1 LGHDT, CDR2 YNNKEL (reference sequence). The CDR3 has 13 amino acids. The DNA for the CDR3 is TGTGCCAGCAGCCGGGGGCCCAAAGAGATTCAGTACTTC. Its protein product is CASSRGPKEIQYF.

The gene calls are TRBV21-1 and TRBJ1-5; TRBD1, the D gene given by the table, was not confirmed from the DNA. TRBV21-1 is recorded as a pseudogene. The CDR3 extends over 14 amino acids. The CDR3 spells CASRGGPYHQPQHF. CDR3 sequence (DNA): TGTGCCAGCAGAGGGGGCCCTTACCATCAGCCCCAGCATTTT.

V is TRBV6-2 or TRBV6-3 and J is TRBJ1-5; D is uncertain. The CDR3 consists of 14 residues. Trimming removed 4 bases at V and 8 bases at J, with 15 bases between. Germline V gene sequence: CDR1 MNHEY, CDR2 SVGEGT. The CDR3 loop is CASSLRPGLEPQHF. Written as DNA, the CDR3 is TGTGCCAGCAGTTTGAGGCCCGGTCTCGAGCCCCAGCATTTT.

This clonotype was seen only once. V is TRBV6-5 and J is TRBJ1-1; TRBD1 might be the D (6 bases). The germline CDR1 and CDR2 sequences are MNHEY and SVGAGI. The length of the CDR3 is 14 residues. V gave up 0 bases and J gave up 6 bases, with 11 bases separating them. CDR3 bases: TGTGCCAGCAGTTACTCGGGGGCCCTCGCTGAAGCTTTCTTT. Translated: CASSYSGALAEAFF.